Presented here are 3 T cell receptor beta chains from one specimen sequenced in a study of cytomegalovirus exposure and HLA in healthy donors listed by TCRdb under 2017. The protocol used for the library was the immunoSEQ multiplex PCR assay. A mixture of 60 forward primers for TCR Vbeta segments and 13 reverse primers for TCR Jbeta segments was used in the multiplex PCR. In its TCRdb copy, this immuneACCESS table keeps in-frame sequences only and misses some clones. Where compared with another copy, unresolved V genes explain less than half of these, and the others have no known cause. The sample table holds fewer than 120,000 clones, of which about three quarters were seen once. Together, the top ten hold 2.5% to 3% of the sample. The sample taken for sequencing was PBMCs. The receptors originated from a woman in her fifties or sixties in good health and CMV-seropositive.

J is TRBJ2-2 and V is TRBV5-5, with 10 bases fitting TRBD2. The CDR3 runs 15 residues. Germline lookup yields CDR1 SGHKS and CDR2 YYEKEE (reference sequence). J was trimmed by 5 bases and V by 7 bases; bases with no gene match: 8. The CDR3 nucleotides read TGTGCCAGCGGCCTAGCGGGAGATAAAACCGGGGAGCTGTTTTTT. This codes for CASGLAGDKTGELFF.

V gene TRBV5-6 combines with J gene TRBJ2-3, with D unclear. Trimming removed 2 bases at V and 5 bases at J, with 15 bases between. Germline V CDR1 and CDR2: SGHDT, YYEEEE. The CDR3 is 15 residues long. CDR3 coding DNA: TGTGCCAGCAGCTTTGGCGTTGGTGCGGAAGATACGCAGTATTTT. Its protein product is CASSFGVGAEDTQYF.

This chain links TRBV7-3 with TRBJ2-5; a weak D match, TRBD1 (5 bases). CDR3 size: 14 residues. The germline CDR1 and CDR2 sequences are SGHTA and FQGTGA. Deletions cut 5 bases from V and 5 bases from J, with 15 bases between. The CDR3 DNA is TGTGCCAGCAGCAGCAGGGTCACAGGCGAGACCCAGTACTTC. Protein sequence: CASSSRVTGETQYF.